Listed below are T cell receptor beta chains from one sample, sequenced in a study of identical twins. TCRdb re-called the 5' RACE reads through MiXCR, storing one row per CDR3 protein. The table lists some 570,000 distinct CDR3 sequences, around 24% of them singletons. These data are also associated with another study on yellow fever vaccine responses in identical twins.

The sample consisted of CD4+ T cells sorted from blood. The receptors were sampled from a woman in her late teens or twenties in good health. Both conserved end residues are part of each CDR3. Each record gives: V gene, clone size, J gene, D gene, CDR3 protein, CDR3 DNA. The D gene is left open where the match is weak. Some rows mark clone size as missing; the rest say once, few, many or name a class of expanded clone.

>TRBV5-5|-|TRBJ2-1|TRBD2
CASSLESLAGVWNEQFF
TGTGCCAGCAGCTTGGAATCTCTAGCGGGGGTTTGGAATGAGCAGTTCTTC
>TRBV20-1|few|TRBJ2-5|-
CSARTGFRETQYF
TGCAGTGCTAGAACGGGTTTTCGGGAGACCCAGTACTTC
>TRBV28|few|TRBJ2-2|-
CASSPHRDTGELFF
TGTGCCAGCAGTCCTCACAGGGACACCGGGGAGCTGTTTTTT
>TRBV12-3/TRBV12-4|few|TRBJ2-3|-
CASSPPGLFPPQHTQYF
TGTGCCAGCAGTCCCCCGGGACTCTTCCCCCCACAACATACGCAGTATTTT
>TRBV6-1|-|TRBJ2-3|-
CASRGAGTDTQYF
TGTGCCAGCAGAGGGGCAGGCACAGATACGCAGTATTTT
>TRBV12-3/TRBV12-4|few|TRBJ2-5|-
CASSSAVLYKTQYF
TGTGCCAGCAGTTCAGCGGTACTCTATAAGACCCAGTACTTC
>TRBV20-1|few|TRBJ2-1|-
CSARDPTRLAPTTGEQFF
TGCAGTGCTAGAGATCCTACCCGCCTAGCTCCCACTACGGGTGAGCAGTTCTTC
>TRBV3-1|few|TRBJ2-7|-
CASSQGSRAAYEQYF
TGTGCCAGCAGCCAAGGTTCGAGGGCGGCCTACGAGCAGTACTTC
>TRBV14|-|TRBJ2-7|-
CASSQVSFGVHEQYF
TGTGCCAGCAGCCAAGTGTCGTTCGGGGTCCACGAGCAGTACTTC
>TRBV5-6|-|TRBJ2-2|-
CASSLYGGPGGELFF
TGTGCCAGCAGCTTGTACGGGGGGCCTGGCGGGGAGCTGTTTTTT
>TRBV4-1|few|TRBJ2-7|TRBD1
CASSLQPMGQYYEQYF
TGCGCCAGCAGCCTACAACCGATGGGACAGTACTACGAGCAGTACTTC
>TRBV27|-|TRBJ2-7|TRBD2
CASSLRVPLAGDEQYF
TGTGCCAGCAGTTTAAGGGTACCGCTAGCGGGAGACGAGCAGTACTTC
>TRBV2|few|TRBJ1-5|-
CASSEALRVAQPQHF
TGTGCCAGCAGTGAAGCGCTTCGGGTGGCTCAGCCCCAGCATTTT
>TRBV5-5|-|TRBJ1-1|TRBD1
CASSSRDRVANTEAFF
TGTGCCAGCAGCTCCCGGGACAGGGTCGCGAACACTGAAGCTTTCTTT
>TRBV5-1|-|TRBJ2-7|-
CASSLSVQTTYEQYF
TGCGCCAGCAGCTTGTCGGTACAGACGACCTACGAGCAGTACTTC
>TRBV27|-|TRBJ1-6|-
CASSLQGWYSPLHF
TGTGCCAGCAGTTTACAGGGGTGGTATTCACCCCTCCACTTT
>TRBV12-3/TRBV12-4|few|TRBJ2-4|-
CASSLTNQGNIQYF
TGTGCCAGCAGTTTAACTAACCAGGGGAACATTCAGTACTTC
>TRBV28|-|TRBJ2-4|TRBD1
CASSLGTVKNIQYF
TGTGCCAGCAGCCTAGGGACAGTTAAAAACATTCAGTACTTC
>TRBV7-9|-|TRBJ2-1|TRBD2
CASSSSFGLAGGVEQFF
TGTGCCAGCAGCTCCTCCTTCGGACTAGCGGGAGGAGTTGAGCAGTTCTTC
>TRBV11-2|-|TRBJ2-4|TRBD1
CASSLDPGTGGPIAKNIQYF
TGTGCCAGCAGCTTAGACCCCGGGACAGGGGGCCCAATAGCCAAAAACATTCAGTACTTC
>TRBV2|few|TRBJ1-6|-
CASSDMSASLGSPLHF
TGTGCCAGCAGTGATATGTCAGCTTCCTTAGGTTCACCCCTCCACTTT
>TRBV28|few|TRBJ2-7|TRBD2
CASSLHASGEYEQYF
TGTGCCAGCAGTTTACACGCTAGCGGGGAATACGAGCAGTACTTC
>TRBV6-1|-|TRBJ2-1|TRBD2
CASSPLPGGYNEQFF
TGTGCCAGCAGCCCCCTTCCCGGGGGGTACAATGAGCAGTTCTTC
>TRBV9|-|TRBJ2-4|TRBD2
CASSVSGSGGNIQYF
TGTGCCAGCAGCGTTAGCGGGAGTGGCGGAAACATTCAGTACTTC
>TRBV5-1|few|TRBJ1-1|-
CASRGDTVPFMNTEAFF
TGCGCCAGCAGAGGGGACACAGTCCCCTTCATGAACACTGAAGCTTTCTTT
>TRBV7-3|few|TRBJ2-1|-
CASSLTGLNNEQFF
TGTGCCAGCAGCTTAACGGGACTTAACAATGAGCAGTTCTTC
>TRBV28|-|TRBJ2-5|TRBD1
CASSPGDGTGSLETQYF
TGTGCCAGCAGCCCGGGGGATGGGACAGGGTCCCTTGAGACCCAGTACTTC
>TRBV24-1|-|TRBJ2-1|-
CATCSPGSNEQFF
TGTGCCACCTGCTCCCCGGGGTCCAATGAGCAGTTCTTC
>TRBV5-1|-|TRBJ2-3|TRBD1
CASSWGTVIDTQYF
TGCGCCAGCAGCTGGGGGACAGTCATCGATACGCAGTATTTT
>TRBV2|-|TRBJ1-3|-
CASRRTSSSGNTIYF
TGTGCCAGCAGGAGAACTTCGAGCTCTGGAAACACCATATATTTT
>TRBV10-3|-|TRBJ1-4|-
CAISAGPGDEKLFF
TGTGCCATCAGTGCGGGCCCCGGGGACGAAAAACTGTTTTTT
>TRBV14|-|TRBJ2-1|TRBD1
CASSTLRGRMPGSYNEQFF
TGTGCCAGCAGCACCCTGAGGGGGCGGATGCCTGGGAGCTACAATGAGCAGTTCTTC
>TRBV7-9|-|TRBJ2-5|TRBD1
CASSLTGAREETQYF
TGTGCCAGCAGCTTAACAGGGGCGAGGGAAGAGACCCAGTACTTC
>TRBV7-7|-|TRBJ2-1|-
CASSTLRGALYNEQFF
TGTGCCAGCAGCACCCTCCGGGGGGCTTTATACAATGAGCAGTTCTTC
>TRBV20-1|many|TRBJ2-1|TRBD2
CSASSGGASYNEQFF
TGCAGTGCTAGTTCCGGGGGGGCCTCCTACAATGAGCAGTTCTTC
>TRBV29-1|few|TRBJ2-1|TRBD2
CSVEGLGGRVDEQFF
TGCAGCGTTGAGGGGCTTGGCGGGAGGGTGGATGAGCAGTTCTTC
>TRBV19|-|TRBJ1-1|TRBD1
CASSIRDRAPEAFF
TGTGCCAGTAGTATAAGGGACAGGGCACCCGAAGCTTTCTTT
>TRBV7-3|-|TRBJ2-1|-
CASSLLVGDEQFF
TGTGCCAGCAGCTTACTCGTAGGGGATGAGCAGTTCTTC
>TRBV23-1|-|TRBJ2-6|-
CASSQYPPRVGANVLTF
TGCGCCAGCAGTCAATACCCCCCCAGGGTTGGGGCCAACGTCCTGACTTTC
>TRBV3-1|-|TRBJ2-2|TRBD2
CASSQGAGGNTGELFF
TGTGCCAGCAGCCAAGGAGCGGGAGGCAACACCGGGGAGCTGTTTTTT
>TRBV7-8|few|TRBJ1-1|-
CASSLVVTMNTEAFF
TGTGCCAGCAGCTTAGTGGTGACGATGAACACTGAAGCTTTCTTT
>TRBV20-1|-|TRBJ2-3|TRBD2
CSAREGGLATDTQYF
TGCAGTGCCCGCGAGGGGGGACTAGCTACAGATACGCAGTATTTT
>TRBV15|few|TRBJ2-3|TRBD2
CATSQTVAGGTQYF
TGTGCCACCAGCCAAACGGTAGCGGGGGGTACGCAGTATTTT
>TRBV12-3/TRBV12-4|-|TRBJ2-3|TRBD2
CASSDGLAGASTDTQYF
TGTGCCAGCAGTGACGGACTAGCGGGAGCTAGCACAGATACGCAGTATTTT
>TRBV28|few|TRBJ1-2|-
CASGPRGYGYTF
TGTGCCAGCGGCCCCCGTGGGTATGGCTACACCTTC
>TRBV7-9|-|TRBJ2-2|-
CASSWGRPNTGELFF
TGTGCCAGCAGCTGGGGACGGCCGAACACCGGGGAGCTGTTTTTT
>TRBV10-3|-|TRBJ2-4|TRBD2
CAISDGLAVGDIQYF
TGTGCCATCAGTGATGGACTAGCAGTGGGGGACATTCAGTACTTC
>TRBV12-5|-|TRBJ2-1|TRBD2
CASGSGRLAGTHEQFF
TGTGCTAGTGGTTCCGGCCGACTAGCCGGAACTCATGAGCAGTTCTTC
>TRBV5-1|-|TRBJ2-3|-
CASSLRLLTDTQYF
TGCGCCAGCAGCTTAAGACTCCTCACAGATACGCAGTATTTT
>TRBV5-1|-|TRBJ2-5|-
CASSVQGSETQYF
TGCGCCAGCAGCGTCCAGGGGTCGGAGACCCAGTACTTC
>TRBV6-1|few|TRBJ2-1|TRBD2
CASTDKRGRNNEQFF
TGTGCCAGCACCGACAAGCGGGGGCGCAACAATGAGCAGTTCTTC
>TRBV10-3|few|TRBJ2-1|TRBD2
CAIRGIAGGNEQFF
TGTGCCATCAGGGGTATCGCGGGAGGTAATGAGCAGTTCTTC
>TRBV6-2/TRBV6-3|few|TRBJ2-1|-
CASIRNPYNEQFF
TGTGCCAGCATCCGCAACCCCTACAATGAGCAGTTCTTC
>TRBV20-1|-|TRBJ2-1|-
CSASDRGRPWFF
TGCAGTGCTAGCGACCGGGGCCGGCCGTGGTTCTTC
>TRBV5-5|-|TRBJ2-4|TRBD1
CASSVTGGWNIQYF
TGTGCCAGCAGCGTGACAGGGGGCTGGAACATTCAGTACTTC
>TRBV6-1|-|TRBJ2-5|TRBD1
CASGDSVQETQYF
TGTGCCAGCGGGGACAGTGTTCAAGAGACCCAGTACTTC
>TRBV5-1|-|TRBJ2-2|TRBD2
CASSPTSDRTGELFF
TGCGCCAGCAGCCCGACTAGCGATCGGACCGGGGAGCTGTTTTTT
>TRBV2|few|TRBJ2-7|TRBD2
CASRKSGSSYEQYF
TGTGCCAGCAGAAAAAGCGGGAGCTCCTACGAGCAGTACTTC
>TRBV7-8|-|TRBJ2-1|-
CASRKTGYNEQFF
TGTGCCAGCAGGAAAACAGGATACAATGAGCAGTTCTTC